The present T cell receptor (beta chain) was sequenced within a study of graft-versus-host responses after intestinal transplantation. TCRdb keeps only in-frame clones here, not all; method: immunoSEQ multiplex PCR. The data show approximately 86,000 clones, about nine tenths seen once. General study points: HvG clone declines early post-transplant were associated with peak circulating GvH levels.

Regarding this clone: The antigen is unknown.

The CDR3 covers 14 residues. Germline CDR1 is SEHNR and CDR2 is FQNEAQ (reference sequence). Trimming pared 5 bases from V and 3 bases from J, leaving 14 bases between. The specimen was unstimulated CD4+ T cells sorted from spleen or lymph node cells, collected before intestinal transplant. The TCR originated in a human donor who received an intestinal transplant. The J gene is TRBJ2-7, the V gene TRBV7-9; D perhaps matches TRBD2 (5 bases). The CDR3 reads CASSPVVGDYEQYF. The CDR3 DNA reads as TGTGCCAGCAGCCCCGTGGTCGGGGACTACGAGCAGTACTTC.